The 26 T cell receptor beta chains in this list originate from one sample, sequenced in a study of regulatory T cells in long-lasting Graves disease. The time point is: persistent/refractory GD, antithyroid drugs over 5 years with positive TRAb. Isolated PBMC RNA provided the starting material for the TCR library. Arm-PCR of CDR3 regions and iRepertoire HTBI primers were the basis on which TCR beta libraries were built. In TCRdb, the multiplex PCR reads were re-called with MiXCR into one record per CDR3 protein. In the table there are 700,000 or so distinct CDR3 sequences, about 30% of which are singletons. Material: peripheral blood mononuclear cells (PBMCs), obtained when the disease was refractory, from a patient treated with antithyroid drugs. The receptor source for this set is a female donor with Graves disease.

The DNA of the CDR3 is TGCGCCAGCAGCAGCCGGGACAGAACTAATGAAAAACTGTTTTTT. The encoded protein is CASSSRDRTNEKLFF. The chain uses TRBV5-1 and TRBJ1-4; 7 bases fit TRBD1. V was clipped by 4 bases and J by 1 base; unmatched bases: 4. CDR3 length equals 15 residues. Germline V gene data show CDR1 as SGHRS and CDR2 as YFSETQ.

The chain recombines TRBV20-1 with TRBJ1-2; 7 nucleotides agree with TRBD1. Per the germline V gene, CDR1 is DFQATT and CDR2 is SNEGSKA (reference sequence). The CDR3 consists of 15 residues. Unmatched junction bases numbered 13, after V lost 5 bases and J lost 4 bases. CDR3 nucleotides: TGCAGTGCTCAAAAGGGACAGCCCTTAGGCTATGGCTACACCTTC. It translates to CSAQKGQPLGYGYTF.

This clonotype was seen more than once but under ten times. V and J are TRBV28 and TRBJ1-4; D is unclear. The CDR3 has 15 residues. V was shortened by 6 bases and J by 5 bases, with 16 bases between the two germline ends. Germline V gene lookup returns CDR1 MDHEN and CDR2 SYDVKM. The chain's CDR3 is CASSANRGPNEKLFF. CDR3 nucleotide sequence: TGTGCCAGCAGCGCTAACAGAGGCCCCAATGAAAAACTGTTTTTT.

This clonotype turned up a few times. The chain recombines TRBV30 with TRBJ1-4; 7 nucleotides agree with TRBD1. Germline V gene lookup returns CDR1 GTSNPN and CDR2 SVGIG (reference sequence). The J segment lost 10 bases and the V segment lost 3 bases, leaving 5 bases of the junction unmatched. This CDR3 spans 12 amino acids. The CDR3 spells CAWSDQGVKLFF. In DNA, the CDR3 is TGTGCCTGGAGCGACCAGGGGGTAAAACTGTTTTTT.

The CDR3 here is CSAGGGTTDYEQYF. CDR3 nucleotide sequence: TGCAGTGCAGGTGGTGGGACTACCGACTACGAGCAGTACTTC. This chain joins TRBV20-1 and TRBJ2-7; 7 bases map to TRBD2. CDR1 is DFQATT, CDR2 SNEGSKA, per germline (reference sequence). The CDR3 has 14 amino acids. Germline trimming cut 6 bases from V and 3 bases from J; bases unmatched to any gene: 11.

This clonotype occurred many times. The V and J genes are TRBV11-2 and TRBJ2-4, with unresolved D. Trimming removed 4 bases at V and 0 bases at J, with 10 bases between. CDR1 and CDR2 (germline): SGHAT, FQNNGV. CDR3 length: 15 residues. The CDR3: CASSSQGLAKNIQYF. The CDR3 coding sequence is TGTGCCAGCAGCTCACAAGGGCTAGCCAAAAACATTCAGTACTTC.

CDR3 coding DNA: TGTGCCAGCAGCTTAGAGGCGATTGCCCATGAGCAGTTCTTC. Protein product: CASSLEAIAHEQFF. The genes are TRBV11-2 and TRBJ2-1; D not certain. The CDR3 covers 14 residues. In germline, CDR1 is SGHAT, CDR2 FQNNGV. Trimming shortened V by 0 bases and J by 8 bases, and 11 bases separated the two germline ends.

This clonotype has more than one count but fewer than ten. The CDR3 region has the DNA TGCAGTGGAATGGGACGGGAAACCTACGAGCAGTACTTC. Encoded protein: CSGMGRETYEQYF. The genes are TRBV20-1 and TRBJ2-7; possibly TRBD1 or TRBD2 for D (5 bases each). V gave up 7 bases and J gave up 2 bases, with 15 bases separating them. CDR1 is DFQATT, CDR2 SNEGSKA, per germline (reference sequence). CDR3 size: 13 residues.

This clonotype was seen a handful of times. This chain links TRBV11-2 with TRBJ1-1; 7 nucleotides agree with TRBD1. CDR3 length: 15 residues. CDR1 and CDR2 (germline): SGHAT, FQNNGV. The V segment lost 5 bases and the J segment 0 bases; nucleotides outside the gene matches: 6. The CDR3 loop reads CASSAGTVMNTEAFF. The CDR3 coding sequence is TGTGCCAGCAGCGCCGGGACAGTTATGAACACTGAAGCTTTCTTT.

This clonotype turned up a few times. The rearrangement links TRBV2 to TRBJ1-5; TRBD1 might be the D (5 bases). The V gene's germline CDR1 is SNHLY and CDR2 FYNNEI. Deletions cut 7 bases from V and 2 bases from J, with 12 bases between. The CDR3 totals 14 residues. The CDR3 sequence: CASTGPGGNQPQHF. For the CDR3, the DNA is TGTGCCAGCACCGGCCCGGGGGGCAATCAGCCCCAGCATTTT.

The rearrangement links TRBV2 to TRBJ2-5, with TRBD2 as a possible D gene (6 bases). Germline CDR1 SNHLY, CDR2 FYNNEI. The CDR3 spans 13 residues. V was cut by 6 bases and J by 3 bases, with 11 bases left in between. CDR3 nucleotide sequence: TGTGCCAGCAGACGGGGGTGGGAAGAGACCCAGTACTTC. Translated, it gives CASRRGWEETQYF.

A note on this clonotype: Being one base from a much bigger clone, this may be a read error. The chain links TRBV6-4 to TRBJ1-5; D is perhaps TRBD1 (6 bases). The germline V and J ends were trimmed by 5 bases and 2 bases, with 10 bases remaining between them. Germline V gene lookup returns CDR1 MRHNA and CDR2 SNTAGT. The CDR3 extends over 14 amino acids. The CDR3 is CASSYRVGNQPQHF. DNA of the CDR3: TGTGCCAGCAGTTACAGGGTTGGCAATCAGCCCCAGCATTTT.

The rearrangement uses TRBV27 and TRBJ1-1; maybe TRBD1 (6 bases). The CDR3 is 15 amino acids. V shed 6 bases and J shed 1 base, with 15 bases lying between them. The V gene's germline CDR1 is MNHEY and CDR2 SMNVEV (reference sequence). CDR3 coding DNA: TGTGCCAGCAGGGAAGCGGACAGAGGGAACACTGAAGCTTTCTTT. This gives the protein CASREADRGNTEAFF.

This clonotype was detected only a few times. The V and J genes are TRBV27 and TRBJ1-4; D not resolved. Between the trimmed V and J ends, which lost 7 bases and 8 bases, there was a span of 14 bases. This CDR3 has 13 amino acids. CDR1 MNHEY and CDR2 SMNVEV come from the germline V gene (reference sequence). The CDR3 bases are TGTGCCAGCAAACGCTTGTTGGAAGAAAAACTGTTTTTT. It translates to CASKRLLEEKLFF.

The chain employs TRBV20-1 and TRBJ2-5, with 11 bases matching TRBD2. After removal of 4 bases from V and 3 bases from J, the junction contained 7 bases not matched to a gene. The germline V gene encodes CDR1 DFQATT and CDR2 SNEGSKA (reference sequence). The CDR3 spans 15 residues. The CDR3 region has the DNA TGCAGTGCTAACCCGGGACTAGCGGCGAAAGAGACCCAGTACTTC. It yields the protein CSANPGLAAKETQYF.

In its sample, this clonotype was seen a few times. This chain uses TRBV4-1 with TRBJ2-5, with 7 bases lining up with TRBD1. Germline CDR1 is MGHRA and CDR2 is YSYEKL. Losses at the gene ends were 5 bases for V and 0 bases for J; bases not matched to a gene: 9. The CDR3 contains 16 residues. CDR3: CASSNHRGVYQETQYF. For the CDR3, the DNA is TGCGCCAGCAGCAATCACAGGGGAGTATACCAAGAGACCCAGTACTTC.

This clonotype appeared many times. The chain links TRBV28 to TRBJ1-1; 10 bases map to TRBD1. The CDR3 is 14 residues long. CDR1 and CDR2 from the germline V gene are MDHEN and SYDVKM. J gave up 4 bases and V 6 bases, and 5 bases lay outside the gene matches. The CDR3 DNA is TGTGCCAGCAGAAGGACAGGGGGACTCACTGAAGCTTTCTTT. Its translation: CASRRTGGLTEAFF.

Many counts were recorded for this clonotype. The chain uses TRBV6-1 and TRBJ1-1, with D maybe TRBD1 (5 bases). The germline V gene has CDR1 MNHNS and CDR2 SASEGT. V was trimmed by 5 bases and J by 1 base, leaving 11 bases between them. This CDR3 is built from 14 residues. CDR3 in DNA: TGTGCCAGCAGTACCCAGGACACGAACACTGAAGCTTTCTTT. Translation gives CASSTQDTNTEAFF.

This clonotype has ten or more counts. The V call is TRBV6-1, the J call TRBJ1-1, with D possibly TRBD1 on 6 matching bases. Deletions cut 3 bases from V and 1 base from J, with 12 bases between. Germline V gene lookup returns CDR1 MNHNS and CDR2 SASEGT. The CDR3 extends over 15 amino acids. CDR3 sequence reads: CASSDDGQPNTEAFF. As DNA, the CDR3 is TGTGCCAGCAGTGATGACGGACAGCCGAACACTGAAGCTTTCTTT.

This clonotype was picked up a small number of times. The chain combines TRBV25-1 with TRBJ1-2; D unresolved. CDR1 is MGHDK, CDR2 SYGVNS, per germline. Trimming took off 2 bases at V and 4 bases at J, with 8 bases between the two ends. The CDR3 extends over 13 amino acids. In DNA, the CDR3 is TGTGCCAGCAGTGAACAGCACTCCTATGGCTACACCTTC. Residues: CASSEQHSYGYTF.

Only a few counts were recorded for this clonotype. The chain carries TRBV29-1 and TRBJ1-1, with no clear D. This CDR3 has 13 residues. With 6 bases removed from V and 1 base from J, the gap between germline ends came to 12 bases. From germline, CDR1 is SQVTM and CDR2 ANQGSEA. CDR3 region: CSVEQSTNTEAFF. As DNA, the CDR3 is TGCAGCGTAGAACAGAGTACGAACACTGAAGCTTTCTTT.

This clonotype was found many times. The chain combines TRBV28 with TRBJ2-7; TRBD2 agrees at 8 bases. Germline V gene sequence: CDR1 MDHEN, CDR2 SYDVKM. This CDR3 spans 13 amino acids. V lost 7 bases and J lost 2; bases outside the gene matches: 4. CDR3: CASTSGLAYEQYF. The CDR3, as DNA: TGTGCCAGCACCTCGGGACTAGCCTACGAGCAGTACTTC.

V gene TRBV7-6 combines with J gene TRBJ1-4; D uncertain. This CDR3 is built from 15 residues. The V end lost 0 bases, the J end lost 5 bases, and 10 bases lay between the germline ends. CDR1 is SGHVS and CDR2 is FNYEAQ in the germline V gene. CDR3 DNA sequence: TGTGCCAGCAGCTTAGCGGGGAGGGAGAATGAAAAACTGTTTTTT. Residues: CASSLAGRENEKLFF.

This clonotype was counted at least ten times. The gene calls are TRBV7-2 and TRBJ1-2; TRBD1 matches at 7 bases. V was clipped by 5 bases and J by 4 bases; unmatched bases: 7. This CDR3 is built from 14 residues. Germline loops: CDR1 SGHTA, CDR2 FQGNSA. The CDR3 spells CASSPRQGGYGYTF. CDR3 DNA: TGTGCCAGCAGCCCGAGACAGGGAGGCTATGGCTACACCTTC.

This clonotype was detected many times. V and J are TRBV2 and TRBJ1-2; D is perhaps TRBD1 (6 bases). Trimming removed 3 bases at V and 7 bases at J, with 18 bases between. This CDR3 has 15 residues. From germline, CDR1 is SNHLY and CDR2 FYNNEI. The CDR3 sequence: CASSDRQKGVGGYTF. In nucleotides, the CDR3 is TGTGCCAGCAGTGATCGACAGAAGGGGGTTGGTGGCTACACCTTC.

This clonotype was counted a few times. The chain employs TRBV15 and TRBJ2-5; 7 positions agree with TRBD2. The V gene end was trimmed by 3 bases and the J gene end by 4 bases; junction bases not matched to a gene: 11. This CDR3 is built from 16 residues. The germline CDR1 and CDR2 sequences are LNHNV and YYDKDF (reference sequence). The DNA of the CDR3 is TGTGCCACCAGCAGGCCCTCTTTAGGCGGGAGAGAGACCCAGTACTTC. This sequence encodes CATSRPSLGGRETQYF. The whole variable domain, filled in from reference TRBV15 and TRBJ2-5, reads DAMVIQNPRYQVTQFGKPVTLSCSQTLNHNVMYWYQQKSSQAPKLLFHYYDKDFNNEADTPDNFQSRRPNTSFCFLDIRSPGLGDTAMYLCATSRPSLGGRETQYFGPGTRLLVL.